The 30 T cell receptor beta chains below were found in one sample sequenced in a study of molecular identifiers for immune sequencing clone quantification. From the PCR reads, TCRdb called clonotypes with MiXCR, one entry per CDR3 protein. The sample has approximately 680,000 distinct CDR3 sequences, around 25% seen once; the top ten hold roughly 0.83%. Sequenced input: naive CD8+ T cells from blood, with Jurkat cell RNA spiked in. The subset: FACS-sorted CD8+CD4-CCR7+CD45RA+ naive T cells. These receptors originate from a human donor in good health. Some libraries in this study had Jurkat cell RNA spiked in.

A note on this clonotype: A much larger clone lies one base from this, so it may be a read error. The chain employs TRBV28 and TRBJ2-7, with TRBD2 as a possible D gene (5 bases). Germline-derived CDR1 and CDR2 are MDHEN and SYDVKM. This CDR3 is built from 13 residues. CDR3 residues: CASSLSGWYERYF. The CDR3 DNA is TGTGCCAGCAGTTTATCGGGGTGGTACGAGCGGTACTTC.

This chain connects TRBV7-9 to TRBJ1-4; D may be TRBD1 (5 bases). The germline V gene has CDR1 SEHNR and CDR2 FQNEAQ (reference sequence). The length of the CDR3 is 14 residues. V lost 5 bases, J lost 8 bases, and 15 bases lay in between. This CDR3 reads CASSPGLQGEKLFF. For the CDR3, the DNA is TGTGCCAGCAGCCCGGGACTCCAAGGGGAAAAACTGTTTTTT. The whole variable domain, filled in from reference TRBV7-9 and TRBJ1-4, reads DTGVSQNPRHKITKRGQNVTFRCDPISEHNRLYWYRQTLGQGPEFLTYFQNEAQLEKSRLLSDRFSAERPKGSFSTLEIQRTEQGDSAMYLCASSPGLQGEKLFFGSGTQLSVL.

As concerns this clonotype: A much larger clone differs by one base, so this may be a read error. The chain combines TRBV7-2 with TRBJ2-7, with a possible D match to TRBD2 (6 bases). Germline CDR1 reads SGHTA; CDR2 reads FQGNSA. The CDR3 runs to 16 residues. The CDR3 is CASSGYSGQSGYEPYF. The CDR3 nucleotides read TGTGCCAGCAGCGGATATAGCGGCCAAAGCGGGTACGAGCCGTACTTC.

This clonotype showed up many times. The chain employs TRBV28 and TRBJ2-5; TRBD2 aligns across 10 bases. V was clipped by 4 bases and J by 0 bases; unmatched bases: 2. Germline V gene sequence: CDR1 MDHEN, CDR2 SYDVKM. The CDR3 spans 15 residues. The CDR3 DNA is TGTGCCAGCAGTTCTGGGACTAGCGACCAAGAGACCCAGTACTTC. This gives the protein CASSSGTSDQETQYF.

In the case of this clonotype: This could be a read error, since a much larger clone is one nucleotide away. V is TRBV7-8 and J is TRBJ1-3; the D is unclear. Germline CDR1 is SGHVS and CDR2 is FQNEAQ. The CDR3 spans 14 residues. DNA for the CDR3: TGTGCCAGCAGCTTACTGGGCTCTGGAAACACCATATGTTTT. It yields the protein CASSLLGSGNTICF.

In its sample, this clonotype was seen many times. The rearrangement links TRBV29-1 to TRBJ2-3, with 9 bases matching TRBD2. Germline V gene lookup returns CDR1 SQVTM and CDR2 ANQGSEA. Trimming removed 6 bases from V and 2 bases from J; junction bases left unmatched: 12. The CDR3 is 16 residues long. CDR3 sequence reads: CSVETPAGGPTDTQYF. CDR3 nucleotide sequence: TGCAGCGTCGAGACTCCGGCGGGAGGGCCCACAGATACGCAGTATTTT.

Turning to this clonotype: Just one base apart from a much larger clone, this may be a read error. This chain joins TRBV5-1 and TRBJ2-3, with D unclear. V gave up 6 bases and J gave up 0 bases, with 14 bases separating them. Germline CDR1 is SGHRS and CDR2 is YFSETQ. This CDR3 comprises 15 residues. CDR3 amino acids: CASKTLGRSTDTQYF. In nucleotides, the CDR3 is TGCGCCAGCAAAACCCTGGGTCGGAGCACAGATACGCAGTATTTT.

This clonotype has just a few counts. It is unclear where the CDR3 begins or ends on the DNA, so no DNA is shown, and the CDR3 is as TCRdb lists it. V is TRBV6-2 or TRBV6-3 and J is TRBJ1-1. The CDR3 length equals 19 residues, ends included. The germline CDR1 and CDR2 sequences are MNHEY and SVGEGT. The CDR3 is CASSYSLWQSGVFNTEAFF.

In regard to this clonotype: At one end the junction does not follow the germline gene, possibly because of a read error. CDR3 sequence: CACSLTVGGHGQPQHF. The CDR3 nucleotides are TGTGCCTGCAGCTTAACGGTGGGGGGGCACGGTCAGCCCCAGCATTTT. V usage is TRBV12-3 or TRBV12-4 and J usage is TRBJ1-5, with D possibly matching TRBD1 (6 bases). This CDR3 contains 16 residues.

A few counts support this clonotype. The chain employs TRBV5-4 and TRBJ2-7; 7 nucleotides agree with TRBD1. The length of the CDR3 is 16 residues. CDR1 is SGHNT, CDR2 YYREEE, per germline (reference sequence). The ends lost 4 bases at V and 5 bases at J; junction bases unmatched: 15. CDR3 sequence: CASSPPQGEGAHEQYF. CDR3 nucleotide sequence: TGTGCCAGCAGCCCCCCCCAAGGCGAGGGGGCCCACGAGCAGTACTTC.

About this clonotype: This may be a read error, as it is one base from a much larger clone. The chain links TRBV5-1 to TRBJ2-3, with D perhaps matching TRBD2 (6 bases). This CDR3 region has 16 residues. Germline V gene sequence: CDR1 SGHRS, CDR2 YFSETQ. V shed 7 bases and J shed 7 bases, with 25 bases lying between them. Here the CDR3 DNA reads TGCGCCAGCCGCCGGACTGGCGGGGTCTTCCAGAATACGCAGTATTTT. It specifies CASRRTGGVFQNTQYF.

This clonotype was seen at least ten times. J is TRBJ2-7 and V is TRBV5-1; 9 nucleotides line up with TRBD1. Germline V lookup: CDR1 SGHRS, CDR2 YFSETQ. The CDR3 runs 16 residues. After removal of 4 bases from V and 2 bases from J, the junction contained 10 bases not matched to a gene. The CDR3 nucleotides are TGCGCCAGCAGCACCGTCGACAGGGGGGGACCCTACGAGCAGTACTTC. This gives the protein CASSTVDRGGPYEQYF.

This clonotype was seen only a few times. The chain has TRBV12-3 or TRBV12-4 and TRBJ1-2, with D hard to call. V was trimmed by 2 bases and J by 3 bases, leaving 7 bases between them. CDR3 length: 13 amino acids. The CDR3 protein is CASSLPLDYGYTF. CDR3 DNA: TGTGCCAGCAGTTTACCATTGGACTATGGCTACACCTTC.

This clonotype was picked up many times. This sequence joins TRBV12-3 or TRBV12-4 and TRBJ1-5; D remains unclear. Trimming left V 5 bases short and J 0 bases short, with 2 bases between. The CDR3 extends over 12 amino acids. The CDR3 reads CASSDSNQPQHF. The CDR3 DNA follows: TGTGCCAGCAGTGATAGCAATCAGCCCCAGCATTTT.

This rearrangement joins TRBV4-1 to TRBJ2-2; a possible D gene is TRBD1 (5 bases). Trimming shortened V by 1 base and J by 3 bases, and 9 bases separated the two germline ends. The CDR3 spans 15 residues. Germline V gene lookup returns CDR1 MGHRA and CDR2 YSYEKL. The CDR3 coding sequence is TGCGCCAGCAGCCAAGCGACAGCCCACACCGGGGAGCTGTTTTTT. It yields the protein CASSQATAHTGELFF.

The table lists this clonotype with a few counts. The chain has TRBV9 and TRBJ2-1; no definite D call. The germline CDR1 and CDR2 sequences are SGDLS and YYNGEE. V lost 7 bases and J lost 0, with 17 bases in between. The CDR3 has 16 amino acids. CDR3 coding DNA: TGTGCCAGCGCTCGCCCTCGTGCGAGCTCCTACAATGAGCAGTTCTTC. This translates into CASARPRASSYNEQFF.

Notes on this clonotype: Lacking the conserved final phenylalanine or tryptophan, this CDR3 likely reflects a read error. This chain links TRBV3-1 with TRBJ2-7, with D perhaps TRBD2 (6 bases). Germline assignment: CDR1 LGHDT and CDR2 YNNKEL (reference sequence). The CDR3 is 15 residues long. The V and J ends lost 2 bases and 4 bases respectively, with 15 bases between them. Here the CDR3 DNA reads TGTGCCAGCAGCCAATTTGGGACTGGGGGGTACGAGCAGTACTCC. This translates into CASSQFGTGGYEQYS.

On this clonotype itself: Just one base apart from a much larger clone, this may be a read error. In this CDR3 the conserved last residue, phenylalanine or tryptophan, is missing, so a read error is likely. This chain links TRBV7-2 with TRBJ2-7, with D hard to call. Trimming removed 8 bases at V and 2 bases at J, with 7 bases between. The CDR3 length is 11 residues. Germline V gene data show CDR1 as SGHTA and CDR2 as FQGNSA. The CDR3 is CASLGAYEQYL. CDR3 sequence (DNA): TGTGCCAGCCTTGGAGCCTACGAGCAGTACCTC.

This clonotype was picked up a small number of times. The V gene is TRBV7-9, the J gene TRBJ2-7; tentatively, D is TRBD2 (7 bases). The CDR3 is 14 residues long. The V end lost 1 base, the J end lost 7 bases, and 14 bases lay between the germline ends. Germline values: CDR1 SEHNR, CDR2 FQNEAQ (reference sequence). In DNA form, the CDR3 reads TGTGCCAGCAGCTTAGACCGGGGGGCGGGAGAGCAGTACTTC. Its protein is CASSLDRGAGEQYF.

This clonotype was seen only a few times. The chain combines TRBV6-2 or TRBV6-3 with TRBJ2-7, with no clear D. Between the trimmed V and J ends, which lost 0 bases and 5 bases, there was a span of 14 bases. This CDR3 has 15 residues. The germline gives CDR1 MNHEY, CDR2 SVGEGT. In DNA, the CDR3 is TGTGCCAGCAGTTACTCGGTCAGCAGTTCCGACGAGCAGTACTTC. Translating gives CASSYSVSSSDEQYF.

This clonotype appeared a few times. The V call is TRBV3-1, the J call TRBJ2-7, with D possibly being TRBD1 (6 bases). Trimming removed 4 bases from V and 3 bases from J, with 13 bases in between. The CDR3 totals 14 residues. The germline gives CDR1 LGHDT, CDR2 YNNKEL (reference sequence). CDR3 sequence reads: CASSLGQHYYEQYF. In DNA, the CDR3 is TGTGCCAGCAGCCTCGGACAGCACTACTACGAGCAGTACTTC.

The table lists this clonotype with a few counts. The rearrangement links TRBV14 to TRBJ2-7; 7 bases are a match to TRBD1. This CDR3 has 15 residues. Trimming removed 4 bases from V and 5 bases from J; junction bases left unmatched: 11. Germline V lookup: CDR1 SGHDN, CDR2 FVKESK. In nucleotides, the CDR3 is TGTGCCAGCAGCCGCACAGGCAGGGGGTGGGACGAGCAGTACTTC. Residues: CASSRTGRGWDEQYF.

This clonotype was detected many times. The chain employs TRBV4-3 and TRBJ1-2, with unresolved D. This CDR3 is built from 15 residues. Germline values: CDR1 LGHNA, CDR2 YSLEER. Trimming took off 0 bases at V and 3 bases at J, with 11 bases between the two ends. This chain's CDR3 is CASSQDLKVYYGYTF. In DNA, the CDR3 is TGCGCCAGCAGCCAAGATCTGAAAGTATACTATGGCTACACCTTC.

This chain uses TRBV4-3 with TRBJ2-2, with TRBD1 matching 9 bases. The CDR3 is 16 amino acids. Germline V gene sequence: CDR1 LGHNA, CDR2 YSLEER. With V trimmed by 0 bases and J by 9 bases, 8 bases remained unmatched. The CDR3, as DNA: TGCGCCAGCAGCCAAGACGGACAGGGGACGCTCCGGGAGCTGTTTTTT. As protein: CASSQDGQGTLRELFF.

This sequence joins TRBV19 and TRBJ2-7; 7 bases line up with TRBD1. The CDR3 has 14 amino acids. Germline CDR1 and CDR2: LNHDA and SQIVND (reference sequence). The V gene end was trimmed by 1 base and the J gene end by 2 bases; junction bases not matched to a gene: 2. CDR3 nucleotides: TGTGCCAGTAGTATAGGTAGGGGGCCCTACGAGCAGTACTTC. It yields the protein CASSIGRGPYEQYF.

This clonotype showed up many times. The genes are TRBV4-3 and TRBJ2-7; D is undetermined. Germline CDR1 and CDR2: LGHNA and YSLEER. The CDR3 sequence is 14 residues long. Trimming took off 0 bases at V and 7 bases at J, with 13 bases between the two ends. The CDR3 coding sequence is TGCGCCAGCAGCCAAGACCTGACAATGGATGAGCAGTACTTC. Protein product: CASSQDLTMDEQYF.

This clonotype was recorded a few times. J is TRBJ2-7 and V is TRBV20-1; TRBD1 matches 7 bases. V lost 6 bases, J lost 6 bases, and 14 bases stayed unmatched. The CDR3 is 14 residues long. Germline V gene data show CDR1 as DFQATT and CDR2 as SNEGSKA (reference sequence). The CDR3 bases are TGCAGTGCCGATAATTGGGACAGTTCGGGCGAGCAGTACTTC. Protein: CSADNWDSSGEQYF.

This clonotype was observed at least ten times. The V gene is TRBV11-2, the J gene TRBJ2-7; no clear D. V was cut by 5 bases and J by 1 base, with 15 bases left in between. The CDR3 consists of 15 residues. Germline loops: CDR1 SGHAT, CDR2 FQNNGV. The CDR3 sequence is CASSPVPQRSYEQYF. The CDR3 DNA sequence: TGTGCCAGCAGCCCAGTCCCGCAGCGTTCCTACGAGCAGTACTTC.

Only a few counts were recorded for this clonotype. The CDR3 DNA follows: TGTGCCAGTAGTCCGGCAGTCGGTCAGCCCCAGCATTTT. It is translated as CASSPAVGQPQHF. The chain uses TRBV19 and TRBJ1-5, with unresolved D. The CDR3 covers 13 residues. The germline V gene has CDR1 LNHDA and CDR2 SQIVND (reference sequence). The V end was cut by 5 bases, the J end by 6 bases, with 11 bases between. The full variable domain, completed using reference TRBV19 and TRBJ1-5, is DGGITQSPKYLFRKEGQNVTLSCEQNLNHDAMYWYRQDPGQGLRLIYYSQIVNDFQKGDIAEGYSVSREKKESFPLTVTSAQKNPTAFYLCASSPAVGQPQHFGDGTRLSIL.

This clonotype was counted many times. V gene TRBV27 combines with J gene TRBJ1-1; a possible D gene is TRBD1 (5 bases). The germline V gene encodes CDR1 MNHEY and CDR2 SMNVEV (reference sequence). This CDR3 spans 16 amino acids. The germline V and J ends were trimmed by 4 bases and 3 bases, with 18 bases remaining between them. CDR3 coding DNA: TGTGCCAGCAGTTCGTTATTGGGGGGGAGGGACACTGAAGCTTTCTTT. Residues: CASSSLLGGRDTEAFF.